These T cell receptor beta chains were read from a single sample in a study of cytomegalovirus exposure and HLA in healthy donors. Measured with immunoSEQ multiplex PCR; TCRdb has only the in-frame clones, and not every one. The sample yields over 150,000 clones, roughly 86% seen once. Sample: PBMCs. The receptors come from a girl aged 10-17 years in good health and CMV-seropositive. The CDR3 runs from the conserved cysteine through the conserved F or W. Fields, in order: clone size, D gene, V gene, J gene, CDR3 DNA, CDR3 protein. A D gene is named only where the DNA matches it firmly. Expanded clones are given a class, and other clones once, few, many or no size at all.

clone_size: -
d_call: TRBD1
v_call: TRBV18
j_call: TRBJ2-2
cdr3_nt: TGTGCCAGCTCACCAAAGGTCACAGGGGACACCGGGGAGCTGTTTTTT
cdr3_aa: CASSPKVTGDTGELFF

clone_size: -
d_call: TRBD1
v_call: TRBV28
j_call: TRBJ1-3
cdr3_nt: TGTGCCAGCAGTATATTGGGACAGGTTTCGTCTGGAAACACCATATATTTT
cdr3_aa: CASSILGQVSSGNTIYF

clone_size: -
d_call: -
v_call: TRBV6-4
j_call: TRBJ2-3
cdr3_nt: TGTGCCAGCAGTGAGGAGCCCACAGATACGCAGTATTTT
cdr3_aa: CASSEEPTDTQYF

clone_size: -
d_call: -
v_call: TRBV2
j_call: TRBJ2-7
cdr3_nt: TGTGCCAGCAGTGAGAATTACGGTTTCTACGAGCAGTACTTC
cdr3_aa: CASSENYGFYEQYF

clone_size: -
d_call: -
v_call: TRBV5-8
j_call: TRBJ1-4
cdr3_nt: TGTGCCTCGGGGGGCCGCGAAAAACTGTTTTTT
cdr3_aa: CASGGREKLFF

clone_size: once
d_call: -
v_call: TRBV5-5
j_call: TRBJ1-4
cdr3_nt: TGTGCCAGCAGCCAGAACAAGGGGAAACTGTTTTTT
cdr3_aa: CASSQNKGKLFF

clone_size: -
d_call: TRBD2
v_call: TRBV4-1
j_call: TRBJ2-3
cdr3_nt: TGCGCCAGCAGCCCGCGACTAGCTCCAGATACGCAGTATTTT
cdr3_aa: CASSPRLAPDTQYF

clone_size: -
d_call: TRBD1
v_call: TRBV10-2
j_call: TRBJ1-1
cdr3_nt: TGCGCCAGCAGACCCACAGGGGCCTCTGAAGCTTTCTTT
cdr3_aa: CASRPTGASEAFF

clone_size: -
d_call: -
v_call: TRBV5-6
j_call: TRBJ2-7
cdr3_nt: TGTGCCAGCAGCTTGACGGGACTGCTTTACGAGCAGTACTTC
cdr3_aa: CASSLTGLLYEQYF

clone_size: few
d_call: -
v_call: TRBV6-6
j_call: TRBJ1-1
cdr3_nt: TGTGCCAGCAGTTCTCTGACAGATTTGAACACTGAAGCTTTCTTT
cdr3_aa: CASSSLTDLNTEAFF

clone_size: -
d_call: -
v_call: TRBV5-4
j_call: TRBJ1-2
cdr3_nt: TGTGCCAGCAGCACCCCCGGGGGGCGGGCTGGCTATGGCTACACCTTC
cdr3_aa: CASSTPGGRAGYGYTF

clone_size: -
d_call: TRBD1
v_call: TRBV5-1
j_call: TRBJ2-1
cdr3_nt: TGCGCCAGCAGCTGGGACAGGCCGTTAGATGAGCAGTTCTTC
cdr3_aa: CASSWDRPLDEQFF

clone_size: -
d_call: -
v_call: TRBV11-3
j_call: TRBJ2-3
cdr3_nt: TGTGCCAGCAGCCGAGCCGGGACAATACTTAGCACAGATACGCAGTATTTT
cdr3_aa: CASSRAGTILSTDTQYF

clone_size: -
d_call: TRBD1
v_call: TRBV19
j_call: TRBJ1-2
cdr3_nt: TGTGCCAGTAGTCCGGACAGGGAACCACCTAACTATGGCTACACCTTC
cdr3_aa: CASSPDREPPNYGYTF

clone_size: -
d_call: -
v_call: TRBV2
j_call: TRBJ1-5
cdr3_nt: TGTGCCAGCAGTGGGAACAGGGGCAATCAGCCCCAGCATTTT
cdr3_aa: CASSGNRGNQPQHF

clone_size: -
d_call: TRBD1
v_call: TRBV11-2
j_call: TRBJ1-2
cdr3_nt: TGTGCCAGCAGCTTAGAAGGGACAGGGGTGGCAGGCTACACCTTC
cdr3_aa: CASSLEGTGVAGYTF

clone_size: -
d_call: -
v_call: TRBV30
j_call: TRBJ1-1
cdr3_nt: TGTGCCTGGAGTGAACAGGCGAACACTGAAGCTTTCTTT
cdr3_aa: CAWSEQANTEAFF

clone_size: -
d_call: TRBD1
v_call: TRBV9
j_call: TRBJ1-6
cdr3_nt: TGTGCCAGCAGCACCCGGGACAGTCCCTATAATTCACCCCTCCACTTT
cdr3_aa: CASSTRDSPYNSPLHF

clone_size: -
d_call: -
v_call: TRBV19
j_call: TRBJ1-1
cdr3_nt: TGTGCCAGTAGTATTAGTGTTTTGGGGGGGACTGAAGCTTTCTTT
cdr3_aa: CASSISVLGGTEAFF

clone_size: -
d_call: -
v_call: TRBV2
j_call: TRBJ1-2
cdr3_nt: TGTGCCAGCAGTGAACAGGGATCCCTCTCTTATGGCTACACCTTC
cdr3_aa: CASSEQGSLSYGYTF

clone_size: -
d_call: -
v_call: TRBV27
j_call: TRBJ1-1
cdr3_nt: TGTGCCAGCAGTTTTGGGGGGAAGGTTGAAGCTTTCTTT
cdr3_aa: CASSFGGKVEAFF

clone_size: -
d_call: TRBD2
v_call: TRBV15
j_call: TRBJ2-1
cdr3_nt: TGTGCCACCAGCAGAGTGGGACTAGCGGGGGGGCCTGATGAGCAGTTCTTC
cdr3_aa: CATSRVGLAGGPDEQFF

clone_size: -
d_call: -
v_call: TRBV5-6
j_call: TRBJ2-3
cdr3_nt: TGTGCCAGCAGCTTTCCCCGGGATACGCAGTATTTT
cdr3_aa: CASSFPRDTQYF

clone_size: once
d_call: TRBD1
v_call: TRBV13
j_call: TRBJ1-3
cdr3_nt: TGTGCCAGCAGCCCCAGGGACAGGGGATACTCTGGAAACACCATATATTTT
cdr3_aa: CASSPRDRGYSGNTIYF

clone_size: -
d_call: TRBD1
v_call: TRBV6-5
j_call: TRBJ2-5
cdr3_nt: TGTGCCAGCAGGAAATGGACAGGGGGTAGGGAGACCCAGTACTTC
cdr3_aa: CASRKWTGGRETQYF

clone_size: -
d_call: TRBD1
v_call: TRBV5-1
j_call: TRBJ2-1
cdr3_nt: TGCGCCAGCAGCTTGGACAGGGGTTTAGGGAATGAGCAGTTCTTC
cdr3_aa: CASSLDRGLGNEQFF

clone_size: -
d_call: TRBD2
v_call: TRBV4-1
j_call: TRBJ2-5
cdr3_nt: TGCGCCAGCAGCCAAGACCGAGCGGGGCAAGAGACCCAGTACTTC
cdr3_aa: CASSQDRAGQETQYF

clone_size: -
d_call: TRBD1
v_call: TRBV4-1
j_call: TRBJ1-2
cdr3_nt: TGCGCCAGCAGCCAGACAGGGCTGGGTGGCTACACCTTC
cdr3_aa: CASSQTGLGGYTF

clone_size: -
d_call: TRBD1
v_call: TRBV4-1
j_call: TRBJ1-2
cdr3_nt: TGCGCCAGCAGCCAAGGGGACAGGGGGAACTATGGCTACACCTTC
cdr3_aa: CASSQGDRGNYGYTF

clone_size: -
d_call: -
v_call: TRBV2
j_call: TRBJ1-2
cdr3_nt: TGTGCCAGCAGCGGTTCAACCCTCTATGGCTACACCTTC
cdr3_aa: CASSGSTLYGYTF

clone_size: -
d_call: TRBD1
v_call: TRBV5-1
j_call: TRBJ2-7
cdr3_nt: TGCGCCAGCAGCTTGGCTCGGACAGGGGCTCCTGACTACGAGCAGTACTTC
cdr3_aa: CASSLARTGAPDYEQYF

clone_size: -
d_call: TRBD1
v_call: TRBV6-4
j_call: TRBJ1-1
cdr3_nt: TGTGCCAGCACTGCCGACAGGGGTACCACTGAAGCTTTCTTT
cdr3_aa: CASTADRGTTEAFF

clone_size: -
d_call: -
v_call: TRBV7-9
j_call: TRBJ2-2
cdr3_nt: TGTGCCAGCAGCTTTCGGACAACGCCGAACACCGGGGAGCTGTTTTTT
cdr3_aa: CASSFRTTPNTGELFF

clone_size: -
d_call: TRBD1
v_call: TRBV19
j_call: TRBJ2-5
cdr3_nt: TGTGCCAGTAGTTGGCAGGGGGCGCGAGAGACCCAGTACTTC
cdr3_aa: CASSWQGARETQYF

clone_size: -
d_call: -
v_call: TRBV27
j_call: TRBJ1-2
cdr3_nt: TGTGCCAGCAGTGAGGGGGTTGGCTATGGCTACACCTTC
cdr3_aa: CASSEGVGYGYTF

clone_size: -
d_call: -
v_call: TRBV15
j_call: TRBJ2-2
cdr3_nt: TGTGCCACCAGCAGTCTGCCGGGACAGAACACCGGGGAGCTGTTTTTT
cdr3_aa: CATSSLPGQNTGELFF

clone_size: -
d_call: -
v_call: TRBV15
j_call: TRBJ1-2
cdr3_nt: TGTGCCACCAGCAGAGATGTTCGGTTGGTCACAGGGCTGAGGGGCTACACCTTC
cdr3_aa: CATSRDVRLVTGLRGYTF

clone_size: -
d_call: TRBD1
v_call: TRBV18
j_call: TRBJ2-7
cdr3_nt: TGTGCCAGCTCACCAACCCAGGCAGGGGGCAGGTACGAGCAGTACTTC
cdr3_aa: CASSPTQAGGRYEQYF

clone_size: -
d_call: TRBD2
v_call: TRBV4-1
j_call: TRBJ2-5
cdr3_nt: TGCGCCAGCAGCCAAGATGGGACTAGCAAGACCCAGTACTTC
cdr3_aa: CASSQDGTSKTQYF

clone_size: -
d_call: -
v_call: TRBV7-2
j_call: TRBJ1-2
cdr3_nt: TGTGCCAGCAGCTTAGAGCGTATGTTCAACTATGGCTACACCTTC
cdr3_aa: CASSLERMFNYGYTF

clone_size: -
d_call: -
v_call: TRBV12-5
j_call: TRBJ1-2
cdr3_nt: TGTGCTAGTGTTAGGGGATGGTCCAACTATGGCTACACCTTC
cdr3_aa: CASVRGWSNYGYTF

clone_size: -
d_call: -
v_call: TRBV27
j_call: TRBJ1-2
cdr3_nt: TGTGCCAGCAGTTCGGGCGGGACCGACGGGATCTATGGCTACACCTTC
cdr3_aa: CASSSGGTDGIYGYTF

clone_size: -
d_call: TRBD1
v_call: TRBV9
j_call: TRBJ1-2
cdr3_nt: TGTGCCAGCAGCGCCTCCCACGGCACAGGGGAAGGCTACACCTTC
cdr3_aa: CASSASHGTGEGYTF

clone_size: -
d_call: -
v_call: TRBV6-1
j_call: TRBJ1-4
cdr3_nt: TGTGCCAGCAGTCGACAGTGGTCGGATGAAAAACTGTTTTTT
cdr3_aa: CASSRQWSDEKLFF

clone_size: -
d_call: TRBD2
v_call: TRBV6-1
j_call: TRBJ2-3
cdr3_nt: TGTGCCAGCAATGGACTAGTCACAGATACGCAGTATTTT
cdr3_aa: CASNGLVTDTQYF

clone_size: -
d_call: TRBD1
v_call: TRBV2
j_call: TRBJ2-3
cdr3_nt: TGTGCCAGCGTAAGACAGGGGTGGGATACGCAGTATTTT
cdr3_aa: CASVRQGWDTQYF

clone_size: -
d_call: -
v_call: TRBV9
j_call: TRBJ1-1
cdr3_nt: TGTGCCAGCAGCTCTTCCATAGAGGGAACTGAAGCTTTCTTT
cdr3_aa: CASSSSIEGTEAFF

clone_size: -
d_call: -
v_call: TRBV18
j_call: TRBJ1-1
cdr3_nt: TGTGCCAGCTCACCACCTTCACCGGGCACTGAAGCTTTCTTT
cdr3_aa: CASSPPSPGTEAFF

clone_size: -
d_call: -
v_call: TRBV19
j_call: TRBJ1-4
cdr3_nt: TGTGCCAGTAGTATTTCGACAGCAACTAATGAAAAACTGTTTTTT
cdr3_aa: CASSISTATNEKLFF

clone_size: -
d_call: -
v_call: TRBV4-1
j_call: TRBJ1-2
cdr3_nt: TGCGCCAGCAGCCGTACGATGGAGATAAACTATGGCTACACCTTC
cdr3_aa: CASSRTMEINYGYTF

clone_size: -
d_call: -
v_call: TRBV18
j_call: TRBJ2-5
cdr3_nt: TGTGCCAGCTCCCTCTCGGAGCAAGAGACCCAGTACTTC
cdr3_aa: CASSLSEQETQYF

clone_size: -
d_call: -
v_call: TRBV5-6
j_call: TRBJ2-1
cdr3_nt: TGTGCCAGCAGCCCCTACGCCAAAAACTCCTACAATGAGCAGTTCTTC
cdr3_aa: CASSPYAKNSYNEQFF

clone_size: -
d_call: TRBD2
v_call: TRBV11-2
j_call: TRBJ2-7
cdr3_nt: TGTGCCAGCAGCCCGATAAGTCGGACTAGCGGGGGGACCCCCTACGAGCAGTACTTC
cdr3_aa: CASSPISRTSGGTPYEQYF

clone_size: few
d_call: TRBD1
v_call: TRBV6-1
j_call: TRBJ1-5
cdr3_nt: TGTGCCACCGACCTAGGACAGGGGAATCAGCCCCAGCATTTT
cdr3_aa: CATDLGQGNQPQHF

clone_size: -
d_call: TRBD1
v_call: TRBV7-8
j_call: TRBJ1-1
cdr3_nt: TGTGCCAGCAGCCGCCGGACAGGTTCGAACACTGAAGCTTTCTTT
cdr3_aa: CASSRRTGSNTEAFF

clone_size: -
d_call: TRBD1
v_call: TRBV25-1
j_call: TRBJ2-3
cdr3_nt: TGTGCCAGCAGTCTGGACAGGGGCACAGATACGCAGTATTTT
cdr3_aa: CASSLDRGTDTQYF

clone_size: -
d_call: TRBD1
v_call: TRBV19
j_call: TRBJ1-2
cdr3_nt: TGTGCCAGTAGTCCGGGACAGGGGAACTATGGCTACACCTTC
cdr3_aa: CASSPGQGNYGYTF

clone_size: -
d_call: TRBD1
v_call: TRBV5-5
j_call: TRBJ1-2
cdr3_nt: TGTGCCAGCAGCTTGAAACCCTCCTTCGAGGACAGGGTATTGAAGGGCTACACCTTC
cdr3_aa: CASSLKPSFEDRVLKGYTF

clone_size: -
d_call: TRBD1
v_call: TRBV5-4
j_call: TRBJ1-2
cdr3_nt: TGTGCCAGCAGCTTACAGGGGTCTAACTATGGCTACACCTTC
cdr3_aa: CASSLQGSNYGYTF

clone_size: once
d_call: TRBD1
v_call: TRBV5-1
j_call: TRBJ2-3
cdr3_nt: TGCGCCAGCAGCCAAGGGGACAGGGGAGGGACAGATACGCAGTATTTT
cdr3_aa: CASSQGDRGGTDTQYF